This T cell receptor beta chain is from a study of cytomegalovirus exposure and HLA in healthy donors. On the study more broadly: A data release that came early held 80 million or so unique TCRs from HLA-typed donors. Within the Caucasian-associated ancestry cluster were more than 75% of the 350 to 400 genotyped donors. General study findings and limits: Certain indistinguishable V segments, among them TRBV6-2 and TRBV6-3, were excluded. Most TCR beta V segments were productive about 90% or about 30% of the time in an earlier analysis.

As to this clone: Its antigen is not identified.

Between the trimmed V and J ends, which lost 5 bases and 5 bases, there was a span of 15 bases. Looked up from germline, CDR1 is MNHNY and CDR2 is SVGAGI (reference sequence). The CDR3 totals 14 residues. 13 Jbeta primers and 60 Vbeta primers were used for the PCR. TCRdb's table, derived via immunoSEQ multiplex PCR, lists solely in-frame clones and lacks some. Of 120,000 to 150,000 clones listed, around 80% are singletons. The rearrangement links TRBV6-6 to TRBJ1-1; D is ambiguous. The receptor comes from a woman aged 30 to 39 in good health and CMV-seronegative. Input material: PBMCs. The CDR3 sequence: CASSRQVGDTEAFF. CDR3 coding DNA: TGTGCCAGCAGTCGTCAGGTCGGCGATACTGAAGCTTTCTTT.